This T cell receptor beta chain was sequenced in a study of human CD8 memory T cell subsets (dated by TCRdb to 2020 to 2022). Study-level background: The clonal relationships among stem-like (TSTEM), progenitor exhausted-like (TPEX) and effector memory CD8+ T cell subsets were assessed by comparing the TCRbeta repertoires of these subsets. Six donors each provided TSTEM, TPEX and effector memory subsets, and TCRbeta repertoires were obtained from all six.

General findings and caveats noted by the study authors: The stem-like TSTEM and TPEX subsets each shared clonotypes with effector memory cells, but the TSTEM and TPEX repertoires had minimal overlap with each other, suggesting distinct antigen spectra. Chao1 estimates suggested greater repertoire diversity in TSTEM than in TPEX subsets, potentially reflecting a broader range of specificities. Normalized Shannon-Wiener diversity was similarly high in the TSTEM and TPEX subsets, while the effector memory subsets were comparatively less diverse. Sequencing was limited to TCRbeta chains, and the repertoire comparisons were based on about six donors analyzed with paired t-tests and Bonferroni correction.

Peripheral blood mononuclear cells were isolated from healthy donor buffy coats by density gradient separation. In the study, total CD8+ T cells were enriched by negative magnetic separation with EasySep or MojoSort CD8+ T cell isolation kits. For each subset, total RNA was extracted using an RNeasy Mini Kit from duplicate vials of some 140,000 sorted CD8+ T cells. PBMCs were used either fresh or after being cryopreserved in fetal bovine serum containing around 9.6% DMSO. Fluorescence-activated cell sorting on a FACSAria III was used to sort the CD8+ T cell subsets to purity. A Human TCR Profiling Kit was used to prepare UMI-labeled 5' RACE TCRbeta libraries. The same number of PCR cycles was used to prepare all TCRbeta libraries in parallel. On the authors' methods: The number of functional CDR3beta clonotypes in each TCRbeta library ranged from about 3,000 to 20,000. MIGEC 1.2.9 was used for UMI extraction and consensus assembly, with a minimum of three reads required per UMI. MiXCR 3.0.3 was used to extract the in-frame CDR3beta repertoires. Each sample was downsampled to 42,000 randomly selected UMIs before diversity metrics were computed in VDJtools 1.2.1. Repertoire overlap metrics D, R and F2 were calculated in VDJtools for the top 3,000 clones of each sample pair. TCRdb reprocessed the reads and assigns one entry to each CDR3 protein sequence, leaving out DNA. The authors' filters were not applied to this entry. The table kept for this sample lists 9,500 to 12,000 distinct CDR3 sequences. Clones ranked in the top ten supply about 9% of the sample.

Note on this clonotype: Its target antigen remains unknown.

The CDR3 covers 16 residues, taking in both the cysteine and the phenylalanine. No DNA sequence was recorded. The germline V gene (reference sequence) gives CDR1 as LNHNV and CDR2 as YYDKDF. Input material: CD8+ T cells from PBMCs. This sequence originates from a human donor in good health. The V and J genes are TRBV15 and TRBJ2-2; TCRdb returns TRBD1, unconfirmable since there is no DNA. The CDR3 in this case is CATSRDLGGNTGELFF. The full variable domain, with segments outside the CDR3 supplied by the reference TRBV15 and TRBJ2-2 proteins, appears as DAMVIQNPRYQVTQFGKPVTLSCSQTLNHNVMYWYQQKSSQAPKLLFHYYDKDFNNEADTPDNFQSRRPNTSFCFLDIRSPGLGDTAMYLCATSRDLGGNTGELFFGEGSRLTVL.